Each of the 19 T cell receptor beta chains below was sequenced from the same sample in a study (dated by TCRdb to 2013 to 2016). Library construction relied on 5' RACE. This sample was sequenced with an Illumina MiSeq. The public reads were reanalyzed by TCRdb: fastp trimming at Q25, MiXCR alignment, in-frame beta chains only. Entries are consolidated by CDR3 protein sequence, retaining the most common genes and DNA. For this sample the table gives 30,000 to 40,000 distinct CDR3 sequences, of which 20% to 30% were detected only once. The top ten constitute around 4% of the sample. The specimen was naive CD4+ T cells sorted from a lymph node. This sample's cell subset or site label indicates: naive CD4+ T cells, CD4+CD45RA+CD25-. The origin of the receptors is a female donor with breast cancer.

This clonotype was found a few times. V gene TRBV7-3 combines with J gene TRBJ2-1; 7 nucleotides line up with TRBD2. The V gene end was trimmed by 5 bases and the J gene end by 5 bases; junction bases not matched to a gene: 9. Germline V gives CDR1 SGHTA, CDR2 FQGTGA. This CDR3 has 15 residues. In DNA, the CDR3 is TGTGCCAGCAGCGCCTCGGGAGGAGGGCACAATGAGCAGTTCTTC. This translates into CASSASGGGHNEQFF.

This chain links TRBV7-9 with TRBJ2-6; perhaps TRBD1 as D (5 bases). The CDR3 runs 17 residues. Per germline, CDR1 SEHNR and CDR2 FQNEAQ (reference sequence). Trimming pared 4 bases from V and 0 bases from J, leaving 13 bases between. Written as DNA, the CDR3 is TGTGCCAGCAGCTATAGACAGCAAAGCTCTGGGGCCAACGTCCTGACTTTC. Protein sequence: CASSYRQQSSGANVLTF.

Relative to its sample, this clonotype is medium-sized. The rearrangement joins TRBV7-3 to TRBJ2-6; D remains ambiguous. The CDR3 covers 15 residues. Germline assignment: CDR1 SGHTA and CDR2 FQGTGA. Trimming stripped 1 base from V and 1 base from J, with 5 bases between. The CDR3 DNA reads as TGTGCCAGCAGCTTAAGCCCTTCTGGGGCCAACGTCCTGACTTTC. Translation gives CASSLSPSGANVLTF.

The chain joins TRBV6-5 to TRBJ2-7; no clear D. Germline V gene lookup returns CDR1 MNHEY and CDR2 SVGAGI. The germline V and J ends were trimmed by 10 bases and 0 bases, with 13 bases remaining between them. This CDR3 region has 13 residues. In DNA form, the CDR3 reads TGTGCCACCCTCACGTCTAACTCCTACGAGCAGTACTTC. Translating it yields CATLTSNSYEQYF.

This chain links TRBV5-1 with TRBJ2-7; 7 positions agree with TRBD1. V shed 2 bases, J shed 0 bases, and the junction held 2 bases outside the gene matches. The CDR3 runs to 14 residues. Germline V gene sequence: CDR1 SGHRS, CDR2 YFSETQ. The CDR3 coding sequence is TGCGCCAGCAGCTTTAGGGGGCTCTCCTACGAGCAGTACTTC. Its protein is CASSFRGLSYEQYF.

This clonotype was seen a few times. This chain uses TRBV5-1 with TRBJ2-7; the match to TRBD1 covers 11 bases. The CDR3 runs to 15 residues. Trimming took 4 bases from V and 3 from J; bases not matched to a gene: 6. The germline V gene has CDR1 SGHRS and CDR2 YFSETQ. CDR3 DNA sequence: TGCGCCAGCAGCGCGGGGACAGGGGGAAACTACGAGCAGTACTTC. Encoded protein: CASSAGTGGNYEQYF.

This clonotype appeared once. This sequence joins TRBV5-1 and TRBJ2-2; D not certain. The CDR3 consists of 11 residues. The germline V gene encodes CDR1 SGHRS and CDR2 YFSETQ. Trimming pared 2 bases from V and 7 bases from J, leaving 3 bases between. The CDR3 DNA follows: TGCGCCAGCAGCTTAAACGGGGAGCTGTTTTTT. This encodes CASSLNGELFF.

The chain has TRBV6-2 or TRBV6-3 and TRBJ1-1; 7 nucleotides line up with TRBD1. The CDR3 is made up of 12 amino acids. V shed 6 bases, J shed 4 bases, and the junction held 2 bases outside the gene matches. Germline V gene data show CDR1 as MNHEY and CDR2 as SVGEGT. CDR3 loop: CASRYRGTEAFF. Here the CDR3 DNA reads TGTGCCAGCAGATACAGGGGCACTGAAGCTTTCTTT.

The CDR3 DNA reads TGTGCCAGCAGACGGACTAGTGGGTACGAGCAGTACTTC. Its translation: CASRRTSGYEQYF. The gene calls are TRBV6-5 and TRBJ2-7; TRBD2 agrees at 7 bases. CDR3 size: 13 residues. Germline V gene lookup returns CDR1 MNHEY and CDR2 SVGAGI. V lost 6 bases and J lost 4; bases outside the gene matches: 6.

The chain carries TRBV9 and TRBJ1-5; D ambiguous. Germline values: CDR1 SGDLS, CDR2 YYNGEE. The length of the CDR3 is 15 residues. V dropped 0 bases and J dropped 8 bases, with 15 bases sitting between them. CDR3 sequence: CASSVGWKKSEPQHF. The CDR3 DNA is TGTGCCAGCAGCGTAGGGTGGAAAAAATCGGAGCCCCAGCATTTT.

This clonotype has a handful of counts. This chain uses TRBV20-1 with TRBJ2-5; TRBD2 matches 8 bases. Germline CDR1 and CDR2: DFQATT and SNEGSKA (reference sequence). The V segment lost 5 bases and the J segment 2 bases; nucleotides outside the gene matches: 10. This CDR3 is 15 amino acids long. CDR3 amino acids: CSAAPSRGGQETQYF. The CDR3 bases are TGCAGTGCTGCCCCATCTCGGGGGGGGCAAGAGACCCAGTACTTC.

The rearrangement links TRBV4-1 to TRBJ1-5, with 8 bases matching TRBD1. The CDR3 consists of 16 residues. V shed 5 bases, J shed 6 bases, and the junction held 12 bases outside the gene matches. In germline, CDR1 is MGHRA, CDR2 YSYEKL. CDR3 loop: CASSYTSGGDRQPQHF. The CDR3 DNA reads TGCGCCAGCAGCTACACCTCAGGGGGCGACCGTCAGCCCCAGCATTTT.

This clonotype occurred many times. This sequence joins TRBV4-1 and TRBJ1-1, with 7 positions matching TRBD1. With V trimmed by 1 base and J by 6 bases, 14 bases remained unmatched. CDR1 and CDR2 (germline): MGHRA, YSYEKL. The CDR3 is made up of 17 amino acids. The CDR3 reads CASSQGPATGNEAEAFF. The CDR3 DNA reads as TGCGCCAGCAGCCAAGGCCCAGCGACAGGGAACGAGGCTGAAGCTTTCTTT.

The V gene is TRBV24-1, the J gene TRBJ2-1, with D uncertain. This CDR3 is built from 15 residues. Trimming removed 4 bases at V and 0 bases at J, with 9 bases between. Germline assignment: CDR1 KGHDR and CDR2 SFDVKD. This CDR3 is CATSDALSSYNEQFF. The CDR3 coding sequence is TGTGCCACCAGTGACGCTCTGAGCTCCTACAATGAGCAGTTCTTC.

The CDR3 DNA reads TGTGCCAGCAGACAATCGACAGGTCAGCCCCAGCATTTT. Translation gives CASRQSTGQPQHF. The chain links TRBV6-6 to TRBJ1-5; weak D call: TRBD1 (6 bases). Germline loops: CDR1 MNHNY, CDR2 SVGAGI (reference sequence). The CDR3 is 13 amino acids. V lost 6 bases to trimming and J lost 6 bases, with 12 bases between them.

This clonotype was recorded a few times. The chain links TRBV28 to TRBJ2-3; TRBD2 is a possible D gene (5 bases). This CDR3 contains 12 residues. The V and J ends lost 3 bases and 5 bases respectively, with 6 bases between them. Germline V gives CDR1 MDHEN, CDR2 SYDVKM. DNA for the CDR3: TGTGCCAGCAGTTTCGGAGGAGATACGCAGTATTTT. This gives the protein CASSFGGDTQYF.

The chain has TRBV12-3 or TRBV12-4 and TRBJ2-7, with unresolved D. The CDR3 runs 14 residues. The ends were cut back, 8 bases at V and 7 bases at J, with 21 bases in the middle. In DNA form, the CDR3 reads TGTGCCAGCGGGTTCCCCCGCGTTTTGGGGGAGCAGTACTTC. Translation: CASGFPRVLGEQYF.

At least ten counts were recorded for this clonotype. This rearrangement joins TRBV20-1 to TRBJ2-1, with 7 bases aligning to TRBD1. The CDR3 contains 14 residues. The junction had 7 bases not matched to a gene; V was cut back by 6 bases and J by 2 bases. Germline V gives CDR1 DFQATT, CDR2 SNEGSKA (reference sequence). The CDR3 DNA is TGCAGTGCCACGCCGACAGGGACCTACAATGAGCAGTTCTTC. Translation: CSATPTGTYNEQFF.

This clonotype is medium-sized (0.01 to 0.1%) by share. The chain uses TRBV6-6 and TRBJ1-2; 7 bases are a match to TRBD1. The V gene's germline CDR1 is MNHNY and CDR2 SVGAGI (reference sequence). This CDR3 spans 12 amino acids. The V gene end was trimmed by 4 bases and the J gene end by 6 bases; junction bases not matched to a gene: 2. The CDR3 coding sequence is TGTGCCAGCAGTTTTACAGGGGATGGCTACACCTTC. It encodes CASSFTGDGYTF.